The 3 T cell receptor beta chains presented below share a single source sample, sequenced in a study of beta chain features in type 1 diabetes. Broader study findings: Shortening that was moderate but significant affected the TCRB CDR3s of Type 1 diabetes patients in all four CD4+ subsets.

Every isolated RNA sample was fully reverse transcribed, so sequencing captured expressed TCRB transcripts. Clones were read by immunoSEQ multiplex PCR, and TCRdb kept only the in-frame ones, dropping some. The data hold about 660,000 clones, with over 11% observed a single time. Their antigens are not known. Sample: naive CD4+ T cells from blood. These receptors all come from a man aged 18 to 30 with type 1 diabetes.

This chain joins TRBV30 and TRBJ1-5; 9 bases align to TRBD1. V was clipped by 1 base and J by 9 bases; unmatched bases: 7. CDR3 size: 14 residues. Germline values: CDR1 GTSNPN, CDR2 SVGIG (reference sequence). The CDR3 bases are TGTGCCTGGAGTGCGGACAGGGGAATTTGGCCCCAGCATTTT. It codes for CAWSADRGIWPQHF.

This chain uses TRBV5-6 with TRBJ1-4; D gene uncertain. The V and J ends lost 0 bases and 6 bases respectively, with 6 bases between them. CDR3 length: 13 amino acids. The germline V gene has CDR1 SGHDT and CDR2 YYEEEE. CDR3 in DNA: TGTGCCAGCAGCTTGGGAGGAGATGAAAAACTGTTTTTT. Residues: CASSLGGDEKLFF.

V usage is TRBV5-1 and J usage is TRBJ2-7, with 7 bases aligning to TRBD1. The germline gives CDR1 SGHRS, CDR2 YFSETQ. V shed 1 base, J shed 6 bases, and the junction held 7 bases outside the gene matches. The CDR3 loop spans 14 amino acids. The CDR3 nucleotides are TGCGCCAGCAGCTTGACTATAGGGACAGCCGAGCAGTACTTC. Translated: CASSLTIGTAEQYF.